Presented here are 20 T cell receptor beta chains from one specimen sequenced in a study of shared clonotypes between healthy human individuals. TCRdb's table, derived via immunoSEQ multiplex PCR, lists solely in-frame clones and lacks some. The table shows 950,000 to 1,100,000 clones, with roughly 80% occurring only once. The sample consisted of memory CD4+ T cells sorted from blood. Documented subset: CD45RA-negative fraction. These receptor sequences come from a man younger than 35 in good health.

The chain employs TRBV19 and TRBJ1-6; a weak D match, TRBD1 (5 bases). This CDR3 is built from 14 residues. V lost 3 bases and J lost 7, with 10 bases in between. Germline V CDR1 and CDR2: LNHDA, SQIVND (reference sequence). The CDR3 spells CASSIQGLNSPLHF. CDR3 in DNA: TGTGCCAGTAGTATTCAGGGCCTAAATTCACCCCTCCACTTT.

V is TRBV7-2 and J is TRBJ2-7; 8 positions match TRBD1. The CDR3 is made up of 19 amino acids. Germline CDR1 SGHTA, CDR2 FQGNSA. V shed 1 base and J 4 bases; nucleotides not matched to a gene: 18. The chain's CDR3 is CASSLVFEGPGGQLYEQYF. The CDR3 DNA sequence: TGTGCCAGCAGCTTAGTTTTCGAAGGCCCAGGGGGCCAGCTGTACGAGCAGTACTTC. Full variable domain (remainder filled in from reference TRBV7-2 and TRBJ2-7): GAGVSQSPSNKVTEKGKDVELRCDPISGHTALYWYRQSLGQGLEFLIYFQGNSAPDKSGLPSDRFSAERTGGSVSTLTIQRTQQEDSAVYLCASSLVFEGPGGQLYEQYFGPGTRLTVT.

The rearrangement links TRBV5-1 to TRBJ2-1, with 8 positions matching TRBD1. The CDR3 spans 14 residues. Trimming cost V 6 bases and J 9 bases; bases outside gene matches: 11. The V gene's germline CDR1 is SGHRS and CDR2 YFSETQ. As DNA, the CDR3 is TGCGCCAGCAAAAGGGAATGGACAGGGCGTGAGCAGTTCTTC. It translates to CASKREWTGREQFF.

The sample holds one count of this clone. The chain combines TRBV10-1 with TRBJ2-3, with 11 bases identical to TRBD2. This CDR3 region has 16 residues. Germline CDR1 and CDR2: WNHNN and SYGVQD (reference sequence). J lost 8 bases, V lost 6 bases, and 13 bases had no gene match. Written as DNA, the CDR3 is TGCGCCAGCAGCTCTGGGCTAGCGGGGGGCCGCGGTACGCAGTATTTT. The encoded protein is CASSSGLAGGRGTQYF.

This clone was seen a few times. V usage is TRBV30 and J usage is TRBJ2-1; D not resolved. The germline gives CDR1 GTSNPN, CDR2 SVGIG (reference sequence). V lost 1 base to trimming and J lost 4 bases, with 11 bases between them. There are 14 residues in the CDR3. The CDR3 loop is CAWSDPGPYNEQFF. The DNA for the CDR3 is TGTGCCTGGAGTGATCCTGGGCCATACAATGAGCAGTTCTTC.

The V and J genes are TRBV7-3 and TRBJ1-1; a weak D match, TRBD1 (5 bases). Germline CDR1 reads SGHTA; CDR2 reads FQGTGA. The CDR3 runs to 15 residues. V lost 0 bases and J lost 3, with 11 bases in between. CDR3 nucleotides: TGTGCCAGCAGCTTAACGGGGGGAGATGACACTGAAGCTTTCTTT. This encodes CASSLTGGDDTEAFF.

The rearrangement joins TRBV2 to TRBJ1-5; D is unresolved. Per the germline V gene, CDR1 is SNHLY and CDR2 is FYNNEI. This CDR3 has 14 residues. Trimming removed 6 bases from V and 1 base from J, with 10 bases in between. As DNA, the CDR3 is TGTGCCAGCAGCGGCCTTCAAAGCAATCAGCCCCAGCATTTT. Translating gives CASSGLQSNQPQHF. The whole variable domain, filled in from reference TRBV2 and TRBJ1-5, reads EPEVTQTPSHQVTQMGQEVILRCVPISNHLYFYWYRQILGQKVEFLVSFYNNEISEKSEIFDDQFSVERPDGSNFTLKIRSTKLEDSAMYFCASSGLQSNQPQHFGDGTRLSIL.

The V gene is TRBV18, the J gene TRBJ2-5; 7 positions match TRBD1. The ends lost 1 base at V and 4 bases at J; junction bases unmatched: 6. This CDR3 contains 15 residues. CDR1 KGHSH and CDR2 LQKENI come from the germline V gene. CDR3 bases: TGTGCCAGCTCACCACGTAAGGGGGCGGGAGAGACCCAGTACTTC. Residues: CASSPRKGAGETQYF.

V and J are TRBV4-1 and TRBJ2-7, with D maybe TRBD1 (5 bases). Germline CDR1 is MGHRA and CDR2 is YSYEKL. This CDR3 region has 15 residues. Trimming removed 1 base from V and 0 bases from J, with 10 bases in between. The CDR3 DNA is TGCGCCAGCAGCCAAGCCGAGACAGTCTCCTACGAGCAGTACTTC. This gives the protein CASSQAETVSYEQYF.

This clone has ten or more counts. This sequence joins TRBV7-2 and TRBJ2-7, with D perhaps TRBD1 (6 bases). The CDR3 sequence is 16 residues long. Germline V gene data show CDR1 as SGHTA and CDR2 as FQGNSA. The V gene lost 2 bases and the J gene lost 5 bases, with 19 bases spanning the gap. The DNA of the CDR3 is TGTGCCAGCAGCTTAACGCAAACAGGGTCTACAAACGAGCAGTACTTC. Its translation: CASSLTQTGSTNEQYF.

The rearrangement uses TRBV7-3 and TRBJ1-5, with D hard to call. This CDR3 has 17 residues. Germline V CDR1 and CDR2: SGHTA, FQGTGA. V was cut by 2 bases and J by 4 bases, with 18 bases left in between. The chain's CDR3 is CASSLLYRHRRNQPQHF. The CDR3 DNA sequence: TGTGCCAGCAGCTTATTATATAGACACCGACGAAATCAGCCCCAGCATTTT.

The count of this clone is one. The chain recombines TRBV6-1 with TRBJ2-1; no definite D call. Per germline, CDR1 MNHNS and CDR2 SASEGT. Trimming took off 4 bases at V and 8 bases at J, with 9 bases between the two ends. The CDR3 is 12 residues long. The CDR3 DNA is TGTGCCAGCAGTGGACCGGGTTATGAGCAGTTCTTC. Its translation: CASSGPGYEQFF.

The V call is TRBV4-3, the J call TRBJ1-1; D unclear. This CDR3 has 16 residues. Germline loops: CDR1 LGHNA, CDR2 YSLEER. Trimming took 1 base from V and 0 from J, leaving 12 bases between them. As DNA, the CDR3 is TGCGCCAGCAGCCAAGTCGCCATAGGCATGAACACTGAAGCTTTCTTT. Translating it yields CASSQVAIGMNTEAFF.

The CDR3 DNA follows: TGCGCCAGCAGCTTGATGTTTCCGGCCAACTATGGCTACACCTTC. Protein: CASSLMFPANYGYTF. V gene TRBV5-1 combines with J gene TRBJ1-2; D remains unclear. Trimming shortened V by 1 base and J by 2 bases, and 12 bases separated the two germline ends. The CDR3 is made up of 15 amino acids. Germline V lookup: CDR1 SGHRS, CDR2 YFSETQ.

The rearrangement links TRBV5-8 to TRBJ1-2; D unresolved. The V end was cut by 10 bases, the J end by 5 bases, with 9 bases between. The CDR3 contains 10 residues. The germline V gene encodes CDR1 SGHTS and CDR2 YDEGEE. The CDR3 coding sequence is TGTGCCTGGAGAAGATATGGCTACACCTTC. This encodes CAWRRYGYTF.

The chain joins TRBV28 to TRBJ1-5; 7 nucleotides align to TRBD1. Germline V gives CDR1 MDHEN, CDR2 SYDVKM. The CDR3 is made up of 15 amino acids. After removal of 4 bases from V and 0 bases from J, the junction contained 3 bases not matched to a gene. The CDR3 nucleotides read TGTGCCAGCAGTTCCGGGACAGATAGCAATCAGCCCCAGCATTTT. It is translated as CASSSGTDSNQPQHF.

This chain connects TRBV5-6 to TRBJ2-3; the D gene could be TRBD1 or TRBD2 (5 bases each). The CDR3 runs 17 residues. Germline V lookup: CDR1 SGHDT, CDR2 YYEEEE. Trimming pared 0 bases from V and 3 bases from J, leaving 17 bases between. CDR3 protein: CASSLGYRGSGTDTQYF. CDR3 nucleotides: TGTGCCAGCAGCTTGGGCTATAGGGGCTCGGGGACAGATACGCAGTATTTT.

The chain couples TRBV11-3 to TRBJ2-7; 10 positions match TRBD1. Per germline, CDR1 SGHNT and CDR2 YENEEA. The CDR3 is 14 residues long. J lost 4 bases, V lost 3 bases, and 3 bases had no gene match. The CDR3 sequence is CASSFRDRGYEQYF. The CDR3, as DNA: TGTGCCAGCAGCTTCCGGGACAGGGGTTACGAGCAGTACTTC.

CDR3 bases: TGCGCCAGCGGAGAGAGGGCCTCTGAAGAGACCCAGTACTTC. Its protein product is CASGERASEETQYF. The J gene is TRBJ2-5, the V gene TRBV5-1; D is perhaps TRBD2 (5 bases). Germline assignment: CDR1 SGHRS and CDR2 YFSETQ. Trimming pared 7 bases from V and 3 bases from J, leaving 16 bases between. There are 14 residues in the CDR3.

V and J are TRBV11-2 and TRBJ2-5; possible D gene TRBD2, 7 bases. Trimming removed 4 bases from V and 1 base from J, with 19 bases in between. Germline CDR1 is SGHAT and CDR2 is FQNNGV. CDR3 length: 17 amino acids. DNA for the CDR3: TGTGCCAGCAGCTCAGGACGGCGGGGGCCACGCCAAGAGACCCAGTACTTC. As protein: CASSSGRRGPRQETQYF.